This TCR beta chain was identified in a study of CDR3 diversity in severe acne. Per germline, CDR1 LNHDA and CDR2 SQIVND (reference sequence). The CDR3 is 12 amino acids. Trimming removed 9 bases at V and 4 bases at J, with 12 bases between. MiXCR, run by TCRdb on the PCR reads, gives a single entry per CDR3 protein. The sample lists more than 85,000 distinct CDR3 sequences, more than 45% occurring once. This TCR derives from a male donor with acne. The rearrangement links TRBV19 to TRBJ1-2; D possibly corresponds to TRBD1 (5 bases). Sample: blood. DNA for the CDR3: TGTGCCAGCACACCCGGGACCTATGGCTACACCTTC. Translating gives CASTPGTYGYTF.